This record concerns one T cell receptor beta chain sequence. Its antigen is unidentified. Trimming at V came to 3 bases and at J to 4 bases, leaving 4 bases not matched to a gene. There are 14 residues in the CDR3. Germline V CDR1 and CDR2: SGDLS, YYNGEE. This sample is drawn from a study of cytomegalovirus exposure and HLA in healthy donors. Study background: Of about 390 genotyped donors, 75% to 90% grouped in the Caucasian-associated ancestry cluster. Study results and caveats: When the data were analyzed later, several of the most significant clusters appeared to be linked to common viral pathogens. The listing of roughly 160 TCR beta chains classed them as cytomegalovirus-associated.

PCR involved 60 Vbeta and 13 Jbeta primers. Profiling relied on immunoSEQ multiplex PCR, and the TCRdb table lists in-frame clones only, not all of them. The data hold about 67,000 clones, with around three quarters observed a single time. The sample consisted of PBMCs. The TCR sequence derives from a man aged 60-69 years in good health and CMV-seropositive. The chain employs TRBV9 and TRBJ2-3, with TRBD1 matching 8 bases. The CDR3 sequence: CASSDRGNADTQYF. In nucleotides, the CDR3 is TGTGCCAGCAGCGACAGGGGGAACGCAGATACGCAGTATTTT.